A single sample gave rise to the 14 T cell receptor beta chains below, sequenced in a study of cytomegalovirus exposure and HLA in healthy donors. Amplification used 60 Vbeta primers and 13 Jbeta primers. Using immunoSEQ multiplex PCR, the repertoire was profiled, and TCRdb retains in-frame clones only, with some absent. The sample yields some 160,000 clones, around 73% seen once. Sequenced sample: PBMCs. The receptors were sampled from a male donor in good health and CMV-seronegative.

This chain links TRBV4-3 with TRBJ1-5; 9 bases align to TRBD1. The CDR3 is 16 amino acids. V was clipped by 0 bases and J by 6 bases; unmatched bases: 6. Germline lookup yields CDR1 LGHNA and CDR2 YSLEER. The CDR3 coding sequence is TGCGCCAGCAGCCAAGATGGGACGACAGGGGGTCAGCCCCAGCATTTT. Its translation is CASSQDGTTGGQPQHF.

CDR3 nucleotides: TGTGCCAGCAGCTTAGATCCCGGTTCACCCCTCCACTTT. Its translation: CASSLDPGSPLHF. The chain has TRBV11-3 and TRBJ1-6; no firm D call. V gave up 0 bases and J gave up 9 bases, with 6 bases separating them. The CDR3 runs to 13 residues. Germline-derived CDR1 and CDR2 are SGHNT and YENEEA.

This clone showed up many times. The genes are TRBV6-5 and TRBJ2-5; D unresolved. Trimming shortened V by 2 bases and J by 10 bases, and 8 bases separated the two germline ends. The CDR3 sequence is 11 residues long. The germline V gene encodes CDR1 MNHEY and CDR2 SVGAGI. The CDR3 sequence is CASSYEQIQYF. CDR3 DNA sequence: TGTGCCAGCAGTTACGAACAAATCCAGTACTTC.

The chain links TRBV6-5 to TRBJ2-7; 11 nucleotides align to TRBD1. CDR1 and CDR2 from the germline V gene are MNHEY and SVGAGI. The J segment lost 5 bases and the V segment lost 6 bases, leaving 0 bases of the junction unmatched. The CDR3 covers 12 residues. This CDR3 is CASRGQGDEQYF. The DNA for the CDR3 is TGTGCCAGCAGGGGACAGGGGGACGAGCAGTACTTC.

The V gene is TRBV7-2, the J gene TRBJ2-7, with D tentatively TRBD1 (5 bases). Trimming shortened V by 1 base and J by 2 bases, and 9 bases separated the two germline ends. The CDR3 consists of 14 residues. Germline V gene sequence: CDR1 SGHTA, CDR2 FQGNSA. Here the CDR3 reads CASSLGGPAYEQYF. CDR3 sequence (DNA): TGTGCCAGCAGCTTAGGGGGCCCCGCCTACGAGCAGTACTTC.

The chain uses TRBV6-6 and TRBJ2-1; D gene ambiguous. V was cut by 2 bases and J by 8 bases, with 10 bases left in between. There are 13 residues in the CDR3. The germline V gene has CDR1 MNHNY and CDR2 SVGAGI (reference sequence). CDR3 in DNA: TGTGCCAGCAGTTACGTATCCCGGGATGAGCAGTTCTTC. The encoded protein is CASSYVSRDEQFF.

The chain links TRBV5-4 to TRBJ2-1; perhaps TRBD2 as D (5 bases). V was shortened by 4 bases and J by 1 base, with 12 bases between the two germline ends. The CDR3 has 15 residues. Looked up from germline, CDR1 is SGHNT and CDR2 is YYREEE (reference sequence). CDR3 sequence: CASSLKGGSYNEQFF. DNA of the CDR3: TGTGCCAGCAGCCTTAAAGGCGGGTCCTACAATGAGCAGTTCTTC. Based on the CDR3 plus reference TRBV5-4 and TRBJ2-1, the full variable domain is ETGVTQSPTHLIKTRGQQVTLRCSSQSGHNTVSWYQQALGQGPQFIFQYYREEENGRGNFPPRFSGLQFPNYSSELNVNALELDDSALYLCASSLKGGSYNEQFFGPGTRLTVL.

This sequence joins TRBV7-6 and TRBJ2-7; 9 bases map to TRBD2. Looked up from germline, CDR1 is SGHVS and CDR2 is FNYEAQ. The trim removed 4 bases at V and 0 bases at J, leaving 7 bases unmatched. The CDR3 has 16 amino acids. CDR3 DNA sequence: TGTGCCAGCAGCTCCCAGGGTAGCGGGAGCTCCTACGAGCAGTACTTC. Translating it yields CASSSQGSGSSYEQYF.

This chain links TRBV15 with TRBJ2-3; 7 bases match TRBD2. Trimming took 1 base from V and 2 from J; bases not matched to a gene: 0. CDR1 and CDR2 from the germline V gene are LNHNV and YYDKDF (reference sequence). The CDR3 has 14 amino acids. CDR3 in DNA: TGTGCCACCAGCAGAGGACTAGCCACAGATACGCAGTATTTT. Translated: CATSRGLATDTQYF.

This clone was detected only a few times. The chain uses TRBV5-8 and TRBJ1-1; D gene unclear. The V gene lost 5 bases and the J gene lost 1 base, with 12 bases spanning the gap. CDR1 and CDR2 from the germline V gene are SGHTS and YDEGEE. CDR3 length: 14 amino acids. CDR3 DNA sequence: TGTGCCAGCAGTATAGCGGTTGGGAACACTGAAGCTTTCTTT. Its translation is CASSIAVGNTEAFF.

This clone has a handful of counts. This chain joins TRBV28 and TRBJ1-4; 9 bases align to TRBD1. The CDR3 has 15 amino acids. The junction had 2 bases not matched to a gene; V was cut back by 6 bases and J by 0 bases. Germline V gives CDR1 MDHEN, CDR2 SYDVKM. The CDR3 DNA reads TGTGCCAGCAGACGACAGGGGGCAACTAATGAAAAACTGTTTTTT. It yields the protein CASRRQGATNEKLFF.

V usage is TRBV9 and J usage is TRBJ2-3; tentative D call: TRBD2 (5 bases). Germline lookup yields CDR1 SGDLS and CDR2 YYNGEE. The V and J ends lost 1 base and 3 bases respectively, with 9 bases between them. CDR3 length equals 14 residues. CDR3 loop: CASSVMGVTDTQYF. As DNA, the CDR3 is TGTGCCAGCAGCGTAATGGGAGTGACAGATACGCAGTATTTT. Using reference TRBV9 and TRBJ2-3 for the parts outside the CDR3, the full variable domain is DSGVTQTPKHLITATGQRVTLRCSPRSGDLSVYWYQQSLDQGLQFLIQYYNGEERAKGNILERFSAQQFPDLHSELNLSSLELGDSALYFCASSVMGVTDTQYFGPGTRLTVL.

V is TRBV6-1 and J is TRBJ2-7; D is ambiguous. Looked up from germline, CDR1 is MNHNS and CDR2 is SASEGT. The CDR3 totals 10 residues. Trimming took off 10 bases at V and 4 bases at J, with 8 bases between the two ends. In DNA, the CDR3 is TGTGCCACCCTACTATACGAGCAGTACTTC. Residues: CATLLYEQYF.

This chain connects TRBV28 to TRBJ2-7; D is possibly TRBD2 (6 bases). Trimming pared 2 bases from V and 3 bases from J, leaving 20 bases between. CDR3 length: 17 amino acids. Germline CDR1 is MDHEN and CDR2 is SYDVKM. CDR3 region: CASSLEGGGRRFYEQYF. The DNA for the CDR3 is TGTGCCAGCAGTTTAGAGGGAGGAGGCAGACGGTTCTACGAGCAGTACTTC. The variable domain in full, completed from reference TRBV28 and TRBJ2-7, reads DVKVTQSSRYLVKRTGEKVFLECVQDMDHENMFWYRQDPGLGLRLIYFSYDVKMKEKGDIPEGYSVSREKKERFSLILESASTNQTSMYLCASSLEGGGRRFYEQYFGPGTRLTVT.